This T cell receptor beta chain comes out of a study of blood T cell repertoires in COVID-19. Study at large: Spain, Italy and the United States supplied samples that represented acute and convalescent COVID-19.

The CDR3 is 14 amino acids. Trimming took 5 bases from V and 4 from J, leaving 12 bases between them. Looked up from germline, CDR1 is SEHNR and CDR2 is FQNEAQ (reference sequence). Per the authors' pipeline: Amplification of reference gene primers was used by the study to estimate nucleated cell counts. The protocol was immunoSEQ multiplex PCR, while the TCRdb copy is restricted to in-frame clones and leaves out a portion. V and J calls and clone size come straight from that table; D and trimming were deduced from the DNA. The sample includes about 48,000 clones, about 88% seen only once; the top ten take just over 3%.

V usage is TRBV7-9 and J usage is TRBJ2-1, with D unclear. This sequence originates from a woman aged 45-65 years who had recovered from COVID-19. The material sequenced was PBMCs or T cells enriched from blood (not recorded which). The CDR3 here is CASSPGQHYNEQFF. In DNA, the CDR3 is TGTGCCAGCAGCCCTGGGCAGCATTACAATGAGCAGTTCTTC. Together with reference TRBV7-9 and TRBJ2-1, the CDR3 gives the full variable domain: DTGVSQNPRHKITKRGQNVTFRCDPISEHNRLYWYRQTLGQGPEFLTYFQNEAQLEKSRLLSDRFSAERPKGSFSTLEIQRTEQGDSAMYLCASSPGQHYNEQFFGPGTRLTVL.